This T cell receptor beta chain is drawn from a study of blood T cell repertoires in COVID-19. Across the study: The analysed material was cDNA or gDNA that came from T cells, B-cell-depleted T cells, or PBMCs.

Germline V gene sequence: CDR1 SGHRS, CDR2 YFSETQ. The CDR3 is made up of 14 amino acids. The ends lost 0 bases at V and 7 bases at J; junction bases unmatched: 4. Per the original data handling: From reference gene primer amplification, estimates of nucleated cell counts were derived. TCRdb's table, derived via immunoSEQ multiplex PCR, lists solely in-frame clones and lacks some. V and J calls and clone size are those listed in that table; D and trimming were worked out from the DNA. The table has over 75,000 clones, around four fifths seen once. Sequencing used peripheral blood. This clonotype was sampled from a human donor in a cohort sampled during active COVID-19. This chain uses TRBV5-1 with TRBJ1-2; TRBD1 aligns across 9 bases. This chain's CDR3 is CASSLAGQGVGYTF. Here the CDR3 DNA reads TGCGCCAGCAGCTTGGCGGGACAGGGCGTTGGCTACACCTTC.